This TCR beta chain stems from a study of blood T cell repertoires in COVID-19. About the research overall: Whether acute or convalescent, the COVID-19 samples came from the United States, Italy and Spain. The analysed material was cDNA or gDNA that came from T cells, B-cell-depleted T cells, or PBMCs.

Germline CDR1 and CDR2: ENHRY and SYGVKD. The CDR3 consists of 13 residues. Trimming shortened V by 0 bases and J by 8 bases, and 10 bases separated the two germline ends. This clone was seen more than once but under ten times. In the source study's methods: Estimates of nucleated cell counts were drawn from the amplification of reference gene primers. Data came from immunoSEQ multiplex PCR; TCRdb stores just in-frame clones and leaves some out. V, J and clone size derive from that table, while D and trimming were established from the DNA sequence. Found here are fewer than 150,000 clones, around nine tenths of them singletons; the top ten hold about 4.1%.

The sample comprised peripheral blood. The sequence was obtained from a woman aged 40 to 50 with acute or convalescent COVID-19. The rearrangement links TRBV10-3 to TRBJ1-1; D is unresolved. CDR3 in DNA: TGTGCCATCAGTGAGTCGGCAGTCCAGGAAGCTTTCTTT. As protein: CAISESAVQEAFF.